Each of the 7 T cell receptor beta chains below was sequenced from the same sample in a study of PD-1 blockade in classical Hodgkin lymphoma. All the patients suffered relapse after autologous stem cell transplantation, and brentuximab vedotin exposure differed. Libraries were prepared by immunoSEQ multiplex PCR; TCRdb keeps only in-frame clonotypes and omits some of them. This sample has just over 60,000 clones; 88% occur once, and the top ten carry under 15%. This specimen consisted of peripheral blood mononuclear cells (PBMCs), obtained at baseline. These receptors came from a human donor with classical Hodgkin lymphoma.

The chain links TRBV7-9 to TRBJ2-7; TRBD2 is a possible D gene (6 bases). The CDR3 extends over 13 amino acids. V gave up 6 bases and J gave up 3 bases, with 12 bases separating them. CDR1 is SEHNR and CDR2 is FQNEAQ in the germline V gene (reference sequence). CDR3 in amino acids: CASRTGTHYEQYF. The CDR3 DNA reads as TGTGCCAGCAGGACCGGGACTCACTACGAGCAGTACTTC.

The V gene is TRBV27, the J gene TRBJ2-7, with D possibly being TRBD1 (6 bases). Looked up from germline, CDR1 is MNHEY and CDR2 is SMNVEV (reference sequence). The ends were cut back, 6 bases at V and 0 bases at J, with 12 bases in the middle. CDR3 length: 14 residues. The CDR3 sequence: CASSYRDTSYEQYF. The CDR3 nucleotides are TGTGCCAGCAGCTACCGGGACACCTCCTACGAGCAGTACTTC.

V and J are TRBV19 and TRBJ2-7; 11 bases are shared with TRBD2. Unmatched junction bases numbered 9, after V lost 4 bases and J lost 7 bases. The CDR3 contains 15 residues. In germline, CDR1 is LNHDA, CDR2 SQIVND (reference sequence). CDR3: CASSTTPSGGLEQYF. The CDR3 region has the DNA TGTGCCAGTAGTACCACCCCTAGCGGGGGGCTGGAGCAGTACTTC. The full variable domain, with the rest looked up from reference TRBV19 and TRBJ2-7, is DGGITQSPKYLFRKEGQNVTLSCEQNLNHDAMYWYRQDPGQGLRLIYYSQIVNDFQKGDIAEGYSVSREKKESFPLTVTSAQKNPTAFYLCASSTTPSGGLEQYFGPGTRLTVT.

This chain connects TRBV9 to TRBJ2-3; no reliable D call. CDR1 is SGDLS and CDR2 is YYNGEE in the germline V gene. Trimming cost V 6 bases and J 2 bases, with 7 bases left between them. The CDR3 has 12 amino acids. The CDR3 sequence is CASNGITDTQYF. DNA of the CDR3: TGTGCCAGCAACGGCATCACAGATACGCAGTATTTT.

The genes are TRBV4-2 and TRBJ2-7, with 9 positions matching TRBD1. Per the germline V gene, CDR1 is LGHNA and CDR2 is YNFKEQ. The CDR3 extends over 13 amino acids. The junction had 4 bases not matched to a gene; V was cut back by 4 bases and J by 6 bases. The DNA for the CDR3 is TGTGCCAGCAGCCCAGAACAGGGGGCCGAGCAGTACTTC. Its translation is CASSPEQGAEQYF.

This clone was detected once. The genes are TRBV4-2 and TRBJ2-2; D is possibly TRBD1 (6 bases). The CDR3 is 14 amino acids. CDR1 and CDR2 from the germline V gene are LGHNA and YNFKEQ. V lost 0 bases, J lost 10 bases, and 12 bases lay in between. CDR3 amino acids: CASSQDLHRVELFF. In DNA, the CDR3 is TGTGCCAGCAGCCAAGATCTCCACAGGGTGGAGCTGTTTTTT.

V gene TRBV19 combines with J gene TRBJ2-7; a possible D gene is TRBD1 (5 bases). CDR3 length: 12 amino acids. Germline values: CDR1 LNHDA, CDR2 SQIVND (reference sequence). Trimming pared 4 bases from V and 1 base from J, leaving 5 bases between. CDR3 residues: CASSTGSYEQYF. The DNA of the CDR3 is TGTGCCAGTAGTACAGGGTCCTACGAGCAGTACTTC.